This T cell receptor (beta chain) was profiled in a study of a mutant IDH1 vaccine in newly diagnosed glioma (dated by TCRdb to the early 2020s). Regarding the complete study: Eight vaccinations were administered to patients in weeks 1, 3, 5, 7, 11, 15, 19 and 23, corresponding to visits V03 through V10. For exploratory analyses, about 25 treated patients had longitudinal TCRB deep sequencing done wherever samples were available. Before enrollment, patients had received standard therapy of radiotherapy alone, temozolomide alone, or radiochemotherapy with temozolomide; most received the combination. The 30 to 40 treated patients were about 60% male and around 40% female, with a mean age of about 43 years. In the chemotherapy-containing groups, vaccination started alongside temozolomide cycles, whereas in patients who had radiotherapy alone it started 4-6 weeks after radiotherapy. Peripheral blood samples were drawn at six visits, namely V03 (baseline), V05, V07, V10, V12 and V13. What the research found in general, with its limitations: The authors stated that sample limitations prevented analyses of patient blood samples from being reproduced. Immune responses induced by the vaccine were seen in over 90% of patients across multiple MHC alleles. Changes in the top peripheral T cell clonotypes picked up by TCRB sequencing did not appear to be linked to pseudoprogression. PBMC samples for TCRB deep sequencing were selected based on availability.

The sample's time point, from its label and the paper: week 5, during vaccination. A 20-mer mutant IDH1 peptide at 300 micrograms in Montanide made up each vaccine dose, which was injected subcutaneously together with topical imiquimod. Donors had newly diagnosed WHO grade 3 or 4 IDH1-mutant astrocytomas with loss of nuclear ATRX. The samples were drawn from NOA16, a multicentre, single-arm, open-label phase I trial in Germany that tested a mutant IDH1 peptide vaccine in humans for the first time. Genomic DNA for TCRB sequencing was extracted from EDTA blood using the DNeasy Blood and Tissue Kit. The library was produced with the immunoSEQ multiplex PCR assay. The hsTCRB Kit was used according to the manufacturer's protocol to amplify rearranged TCR beta chain sequences. Sequencing of TCRB libraries was carried out on an Illumina MiSeq. In the paper's pipeline: Demultiplexing, trimming and gene mapping were performed with the kit vendor's proprietary platform. As stored in TCRdb, this immuneACCESS dataset retains in-frame rearrangements with V and J assigned. A fraction of the clones does not appear; measured against another copy, unresolved V genes explain less than half of the discrepancy, and the remainder lacks a known reason. The V and J calls and the clone size are those of that table, but D and trimming were determined from the DNA. Counted in this sample were tens of thousands of clones; 81% of them appeared once. 3% to 4% of the sample goes to the ten largest clones.

This clone was seen a single time. It has no known antigen specificity. The sample holds no much larger clone one base away, and base qualities are not on file. This receptor was identified in a young man with glioma. The sample in question was PBMCs, obtained from a glioma patient whose treatment included an IDH1 peptide vaccine.

The CDR3 reads CASSLEDRRRVDEKLFF. The base sequence is TGTGCCAGCAGCTTAGAGGACAGGCGGCGTGTCGATGAAAAACTGTTTTTT. The chain is assembled from TRBV7-9 and TRBJ1-4; 7 bases in between match TRBD1. V loses 1 base at its end and J loses 6 bases; junction bases beyond the gene matches: 11. CDR1 and CDR2, looked up from the germline V gene (reference sequence), are SEHNR and FQNEAQ. The CDR3 runs 17 residues from the cysteine to the phenylalanine. The DNA shown is the 51-base CDR3, in frame from base 1.